This T cell receptor (beta chain) was observed in a study of technical replicates of blood from a handful of donors (dated by TCRdb to 2015 to 2018). The germline V gene (reference sequence) gives CDR1 as LNHDA and CDR2 as SQIVND. The CDR3 runs 17 residues from the cysteine to the phenylalanine. Only the CDR3 DNA is retained, 51 bases long and in frame from the first base. V and J are trimmed by 6 bases and 5 bases, and the gene matches miss 19 bases of the junction. Remarks on this clone: Its recognized antigen is unknown. Base qualities are not at hand, and no much larger clone is one base apart.

The library came from the immunoSEQ multiplex PCR assay. TCRdb retrieved this table from immuneACCESS and kept in-frame rearrangements only. Not all clones are present; in checked studies, unresolved V genes account for under half, and no reason is known for the remainder. The sample table holds more than 75,000 clones, of which 94% were seen once. Jointly, the top ten make up 0.2% to 0.25% of the sample. The sequenced sample consisted of T cells isolated from PBMCs. The TCR comes from a human donor in good health. The chain is assembled from TRBV19 and TRBJ2-7, with 7 bases in between that match TRBD2. In nucleotides, the sequence is TGTGCCAGTAGCAACGGCTTTGTGGGCGGGAGAGTACACGAGCAGTACTTC. Its protein product is CASSNGFVGGRVHEQYF.